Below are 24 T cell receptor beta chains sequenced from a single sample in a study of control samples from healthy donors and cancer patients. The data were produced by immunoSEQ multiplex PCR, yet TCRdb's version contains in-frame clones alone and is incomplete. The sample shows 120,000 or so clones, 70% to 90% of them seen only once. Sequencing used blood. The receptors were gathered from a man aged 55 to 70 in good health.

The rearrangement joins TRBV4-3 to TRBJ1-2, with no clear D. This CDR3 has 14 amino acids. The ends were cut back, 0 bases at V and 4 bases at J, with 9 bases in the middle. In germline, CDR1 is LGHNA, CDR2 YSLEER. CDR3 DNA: TGCGCCAGCAGCCAAGATATACAGATCTATGGCTACACCTTC. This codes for CASSQDIQIYGYTF.

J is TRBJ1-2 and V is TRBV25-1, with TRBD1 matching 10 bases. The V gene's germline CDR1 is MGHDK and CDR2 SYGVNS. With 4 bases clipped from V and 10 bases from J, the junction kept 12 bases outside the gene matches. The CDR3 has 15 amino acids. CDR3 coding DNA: TGTGCCAGCAGTGGGTTCAGGACAGGGGGGATCATCTACACCTTC. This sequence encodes CASSGFRTGGIIYTF.

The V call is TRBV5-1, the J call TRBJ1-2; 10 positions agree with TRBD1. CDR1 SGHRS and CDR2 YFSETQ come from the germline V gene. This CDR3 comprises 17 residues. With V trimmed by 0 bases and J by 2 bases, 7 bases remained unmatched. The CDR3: CASSLGDRGEGNYGYTF. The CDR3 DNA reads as TGCGCCAGCAGCTTGGGGGACAGGGGAGAGGGAAACTATGGCTACACCTTC.

Here the CDR3 DNA reads TGCGCCAGCAGCCAAGAATCCTCGTATGGCTACACCTTC. Translated, it gives CASSQESSYGYTF. The rearrangement links TRBV4-1 to TRBJ1-2, with D unclear. The CDR3 runs 13 residues. Germline-derived CDR1 and CDR2 are MGHRA and YSYEKL. Trimming took 0 bases from V and 5 from J, leaving 7 bases between them.

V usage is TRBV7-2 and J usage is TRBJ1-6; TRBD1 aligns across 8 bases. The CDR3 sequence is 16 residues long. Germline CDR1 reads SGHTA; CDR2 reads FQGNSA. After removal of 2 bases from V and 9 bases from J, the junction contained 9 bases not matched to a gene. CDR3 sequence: CASSLQTGVSGSPLHF. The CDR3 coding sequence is TGTGCCAGCAGCTTACAGACAGGGGTCTCGGGTTCACCCCTCCACTTT.

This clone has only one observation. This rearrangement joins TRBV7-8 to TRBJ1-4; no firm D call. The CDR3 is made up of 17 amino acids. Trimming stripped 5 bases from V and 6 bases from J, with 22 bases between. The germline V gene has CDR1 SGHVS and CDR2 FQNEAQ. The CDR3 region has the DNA TGTGCCAGCAGCCTGCGTAGTGGAGGGTGGACGGATGAAAAACTGTTTTTT. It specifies CASSLRSGGWTDEKLFF.

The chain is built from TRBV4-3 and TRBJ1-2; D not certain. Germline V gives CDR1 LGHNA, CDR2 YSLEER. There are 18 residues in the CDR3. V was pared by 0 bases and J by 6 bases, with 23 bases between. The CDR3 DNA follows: TGCGCCAGCAGCCAAGATACTCCCCTCGTGGCAATCGTCGATGGCTACACCTTC. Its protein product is CASSQDTPLVAIVDGYTF.

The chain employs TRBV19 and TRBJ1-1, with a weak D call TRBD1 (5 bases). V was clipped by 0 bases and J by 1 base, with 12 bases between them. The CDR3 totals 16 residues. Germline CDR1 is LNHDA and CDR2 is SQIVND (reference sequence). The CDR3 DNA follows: TGTGCCAGTAGTATAGATCTCGACAGTCCGAACACTGAAGCTTTCTTT. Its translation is CASSIDLDSPNTEAFF.

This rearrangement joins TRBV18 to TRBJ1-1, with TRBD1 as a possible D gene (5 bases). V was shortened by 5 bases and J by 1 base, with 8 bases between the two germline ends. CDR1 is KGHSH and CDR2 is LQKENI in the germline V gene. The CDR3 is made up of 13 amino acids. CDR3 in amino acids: CASSGGENTEAFF. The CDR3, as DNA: TGTGCCAGCTCAGGGGGGGAGAACACTGAAGCTTTCTTT.

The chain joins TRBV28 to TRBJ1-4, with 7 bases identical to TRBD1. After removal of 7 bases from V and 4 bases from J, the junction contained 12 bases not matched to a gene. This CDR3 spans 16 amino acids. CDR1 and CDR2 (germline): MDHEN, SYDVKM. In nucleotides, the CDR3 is TGTGCCAGCAATCCTGTCAAGGGGGCAATTAATGAAAAACTGTTTTTT. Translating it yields CASNPVKGAINEKLFF.

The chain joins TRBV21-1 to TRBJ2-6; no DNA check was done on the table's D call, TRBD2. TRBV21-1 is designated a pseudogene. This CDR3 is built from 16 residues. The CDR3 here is CASSKGAVSGANVLTF. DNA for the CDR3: TGTGCCAGCAGCAAAGGAGCGGTCTCTGGGGCCAACGTCCTGACTTTC.

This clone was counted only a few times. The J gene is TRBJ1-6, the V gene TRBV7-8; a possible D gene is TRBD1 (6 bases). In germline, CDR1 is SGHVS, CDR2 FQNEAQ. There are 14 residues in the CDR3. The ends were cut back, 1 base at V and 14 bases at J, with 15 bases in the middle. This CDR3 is CASSLVIGGWALHF. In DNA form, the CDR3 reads TGTGCCAGCAGCTTAGTAATCGGGGGCTGGGCCCTCCACTTT.

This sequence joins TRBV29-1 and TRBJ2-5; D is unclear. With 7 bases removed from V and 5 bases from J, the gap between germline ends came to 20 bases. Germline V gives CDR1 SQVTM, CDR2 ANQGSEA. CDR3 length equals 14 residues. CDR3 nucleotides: TGCAGCGCAACACCGGGCCTCAGGTGGGAGACCCAGTACTTC. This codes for CSATPGLRWETQYF.

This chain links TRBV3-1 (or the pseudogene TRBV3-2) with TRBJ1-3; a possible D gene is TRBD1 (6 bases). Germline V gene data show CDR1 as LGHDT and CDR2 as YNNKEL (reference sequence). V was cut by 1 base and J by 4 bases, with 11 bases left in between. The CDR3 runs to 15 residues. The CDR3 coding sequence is TGTGCCAGCAGCCAAGTGGGGGGCTCCGGAAACACCATATATTTT. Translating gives CASSQVGGSGNTIYF.

CDR3 region: CASSLFLGEHQPQHF. The DNA of the CDR3 is TGTGCCAGCAGCTTGTTTCTGGGAGAACATCAGCCCCAGCATTTT. The gene calls are TRBV5-5 and TRBJ1-5; D is ambiguous. Trimming left V 1 base short and J 5 bases short, with 13 bases between. Germline V CDR1 and CDR2: SGHKS, YYEKEE (reference sequence). The CDR3 is 15 residues long.

The CDR3 sequence: CASMEGRGVNYGYTF. In nucleotides, the CDR3 is TGTGCCAGCATGGAAGGGAGGGGGGTAAACTATGGCTACACCTTC. This chain links TRBV27 with TRBJ1-2, with TRBD1 as a possible D gene (6 bases). The germline V gene has CDR1 MNHEY and CDR2 SMNVEV (reference sequence). V was pared by 7 bases and J by 2 bases, with 17 bases between. The CDR3 extends over 15 amino acids.

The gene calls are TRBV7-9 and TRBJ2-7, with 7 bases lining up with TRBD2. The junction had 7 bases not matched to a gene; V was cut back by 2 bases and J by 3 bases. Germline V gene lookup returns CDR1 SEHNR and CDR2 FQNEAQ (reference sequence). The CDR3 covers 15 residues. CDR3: CASSLTSWGGYEQYF. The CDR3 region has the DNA TGTGCCAGCAGCTTAACGTCCTGGGGGGGCTACGAGCAGTACTTC.

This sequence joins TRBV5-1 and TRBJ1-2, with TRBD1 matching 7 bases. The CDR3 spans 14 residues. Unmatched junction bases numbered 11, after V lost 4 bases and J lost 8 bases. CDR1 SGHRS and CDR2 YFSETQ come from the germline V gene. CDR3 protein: CASSETGARGGYTF. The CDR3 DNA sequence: TGCGCCAGCAGCGAAACAGGGGCACGCGGGGGCTACACCTTC.

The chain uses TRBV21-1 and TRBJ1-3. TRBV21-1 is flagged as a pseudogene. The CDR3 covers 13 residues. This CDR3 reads CASSLGGWNTIYF. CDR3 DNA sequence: TGTGCCAGCAGCCTCGGGGGGTGGAACACCATATATTTT.

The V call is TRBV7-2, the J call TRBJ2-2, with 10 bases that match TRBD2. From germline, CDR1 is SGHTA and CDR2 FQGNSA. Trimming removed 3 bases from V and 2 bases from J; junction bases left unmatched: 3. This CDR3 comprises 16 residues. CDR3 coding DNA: TGTGCCAGCAGCTTTACTAGCGGGGATAACACCGGGGAGCTGTTTTTT. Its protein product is CASSFTSGDNTGELFF.

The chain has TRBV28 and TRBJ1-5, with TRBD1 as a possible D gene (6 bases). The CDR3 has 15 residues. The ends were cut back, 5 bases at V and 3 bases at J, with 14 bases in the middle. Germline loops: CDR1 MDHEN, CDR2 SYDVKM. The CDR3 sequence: CASSPRQALNQPQHF. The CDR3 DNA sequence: TGTGCCAGCAGTCCCCGACAGGCTCTCAATCAGCCCCAGCATTTT.

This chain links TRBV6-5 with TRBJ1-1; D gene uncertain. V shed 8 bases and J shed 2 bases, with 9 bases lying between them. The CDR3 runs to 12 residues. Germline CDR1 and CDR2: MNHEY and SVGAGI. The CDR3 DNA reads TGTGCCAGCCACTGGGATAACACTGAAGCTTTCTTT. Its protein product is CASHWDNTEAFF.

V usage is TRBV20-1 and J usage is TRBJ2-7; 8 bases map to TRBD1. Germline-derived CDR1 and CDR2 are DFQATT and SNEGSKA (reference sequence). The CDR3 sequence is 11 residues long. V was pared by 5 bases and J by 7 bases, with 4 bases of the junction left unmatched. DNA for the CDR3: TGCAGTGCTGTCAGGGGGCGAGAGCAGTACTTC. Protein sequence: CSAVRGREQYF.

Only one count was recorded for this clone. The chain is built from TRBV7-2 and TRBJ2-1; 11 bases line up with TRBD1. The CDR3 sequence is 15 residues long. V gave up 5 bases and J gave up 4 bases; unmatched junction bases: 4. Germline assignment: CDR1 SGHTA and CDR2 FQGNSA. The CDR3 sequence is CASSPDRGRYNEQFF. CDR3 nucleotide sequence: TGTGCCAGCAGCCCGGACAGGGGGCGTTACAATGAGCAGTTCTTC.